Included here is one T cell receptor beta chain sequence, with context. Antigen unknown. This entry comes from a study of graft-versus-host responses after intestinal transplantation. About the research overall: Recipients received multivisceral, liver-intestinal, or isolated intestinal transplants. Recipients were all induced with anti-thymocyte globulin, then given tacrolimus and steroids for approximately three years. Study conclusions and caveats: When patients had graft-donor T cell macrochimerism, their allografts held high graft-versus-host to host-versus-graft clonal ratios.

The protocol was immunoSEQ multiplex PCR, while the TCRdb copy is restricted to in-frame clones and leaves out a portion. Of fewer than 95,000 clones in the sample, 85% to 95% are singletons; the top ten hold 2% to 2.5%. Trimming removed 2 bases from V and 4 bases from J, with 5 bases in between. Germline CDR1 is SNHLY and CDR2 is FYNNEI. CDR3 length: 12 residues. V usage is TRBV2 and J usage is TRBJ1-2; D is unresolved. This TCR came from a human donor who received an intestinal transplant. The source material was unstimulated CD8+ T cells sorted from spleen or lymph node cells, sampled before intestinal transplant. The CDR3 nucleotides are TGTGCCAGCAGTGAAACGAGCTATGGCTACACCTTC. It is translated as CASSETSYGYTF.